The 30 T cell receptor beta chains below come from one sample, sequenced in a study of blood T cell repertoires in COVID-19. The assay was immunoSEQ multiplex PCR, and TCRdb's table has in-frame clones only and misses some. Seen here are roughly 200,000 clones, about nine tenths observed once, and the top ten hold approximately 6.7%. The sequenced sample consisted of peripheral blood. The receptors here all came from a man aged 35 to 55 with acute or convalescent COVID-19.

The chain couples TRBV9 to TRBJ1-4, with D possibly being TRBD1 (6 bases). The CDR3 is 13 amino acids. Germline V gene sequence: CDR1 SGDLS, CDR2 YYNGEE. Trimming removed 7 bases from V and 1 base from J, with 8 bases in between. CDR3 sequence: CASARGTNEKLFF. In DNA, the CDR3 is TGTGCCAGCGCCAGGGGAACTAATGAAAAACTGTTTTTT.

The chain is built from TRBV6-5 and TRBJ1-1; D not resolved. V lost 1 base and J lost 10, with 19 bases in between. CDR1 and CDR2 (germline): MNHEY, SVGAGI. The CDR3 covers 15 residues. CDR3 coding DNA: TGTGCCAGCAGTTACTATGGTTCAGAGAGGAGAACAGCTTTCTTT. Amino acid sequence: CASSYYGSERRTAFF.

This sequence joins TRBV27 and TRBJ1-2; the D gene is possibly TRBD1 (6 bases). The V end was cut by 5 bases, the J end by 4 bases, with 20 bases between. CDR1 is MNHEY and CDR2 is SMNVEV in the germline V gene (reference sequence). The CDR3 loop spans 16 amino acids. The CDR3 nucleotides read TGTGCCAGCAGTGGGGGAAGGGGGGGGAAGGGCTATGGCTACACCTTC. This encodes CASSGGRGGKGYGYTF.

The CDR3 sequence: CASSQQTSAQYF. CDR3 sequence (DNA): TGTGCCAGCAGCCAACAAACTAGTGCCCAGTACTTC. This chain links TRBV3-1 (or the pseudogene TRBV3-2) with TRBJ2-5; a weak D match, TRBD2 (5 bases). The CDR3 runs to 12 residues. Germline V lookup: CDR1 LGHDT, CDR2 YNNKEL (reference sequence). V lost 2 bases and J 9 bases, leaving 10 bases between the germline ends.

The CDR3: CASSLEGVSTGELFF. The CDR3 coding sequence is TGCGCCAGCAGCTTGGAAGGAGTTAGCACCGGGGAGCTGTTTTTT. The V call is TRBV5-1, the J call TRBJ2-2, with D uncertain. The V gene's germline CDR1 is SGHRS and CDR2 YFSETQ. This CDR3 comprises 15 residues. Trimming stripped 0 bases from V and 4 bases from J, with 10 bases between.

This clone has just one count. This sequence joins TRBV7-9 and TRBJ1-4; 10 positions agree with TRBD1. Germline trimming cut 6 bases from V and 8 bases from J; bases unmatched to any gene: 9. CDR1 and CDR2 (germline): SEHNR, FQNEAQ (reference sequence). The length of the CDR3 is 15 residues. CDR3 coding DNA: TGTGCCAGCAGACGGACAGGGGGAGCGGAGGAAAAACTGTTTTTT. Its translation: CASRRTGGAEEKLFF.

The chain combines TRBV7-2 with TRBJ1-3; D is ambiguous. With 1 base removed from V and 0 bases from J, the gap between germline ends came to 13 bases. The CDR3 runs 17 residues. CDR1 is SGHTA and CDR2 is FQGNSA in the germline V gene. The chain's CDR3 is CASSLVGWRASGNTIYF. The CDR3 DNA follows: TGTGCCAGCAGCTTAGTCGGTTGGCGGGCCTCTGGAAACACCATATATTTT.

The chain is built from TRBV6-2 or TRBV6-3 and TRBJ1-1, with 10 bases matching TRBD1. With 1 base clipped from V and 5 bases from J, the junction kept 7 bases outside the gene matches. The V gene's germline CDR1 is MNHEY and CDR2 SVGEGT. The CDR3 spans 16 residues. CDR3 residues: CASSYYGGTGETEAFF. The CDR3 DNA follows: TGTGCCAGCAGTTACTACGGCGGGACAGGGGAAACTGAAGCTTTCTTT.

CDR3 loop: CASSSPPGSGGYNEQFF. The CDR3 nucleotides are TGTGCCAGCAGCTCCCCGCCTGGGAGCGGGGGGTACAATGAGCAGTTCTTC. The chain links TRBV7-9 to TRBJ2-1; TRBD2 matches 9 bases. The CDR3 totals 17 residues. CDR1 SEHNR and CDR2 FQNEAQ come from the germline V gene (reference sequence). The trim removed 4 bases at V and 4 bases at J, leaving 11 bases unmatched.

The chain combines TRBV7-6 with TRBJ2-7; TRBD2 agrees at 8 bases. The germline V gene has CDR1 SGHVS and CDR2 FNYEAQ. The CDR3 is made up of 15 amino acids. Trimming at V came to 1 base and at J to 0 bases, leaving 2 bases not matched to a gene. The CDR3 DNA is TGTGCCAGCAGCTTAGGAGGGACTAGCTCCTACGAGCAGTACTTC. Translation: CASSLGGTSSYEQYF.

The V gene is TRBV5-6, the J gene TRBJ1-3, with 8 bases that match TRBD1. The germline CDR1 and CDR2 sequences are SGHDT and YYEEEE. This CDR3 is built from 17 residues. V lost 0 bases to trimming and J lost 2 bases; unmatched junction nucleotides: 7. The CDR3 DNA reads as TGTGCCAGCAGCTTGGGTGACAGGGGCTTGGCTGGAAACACCATATATTTT. Amino acids: CASSLGDRGLAGNTIYF.

The V and J genes are TRBV10-3 and TRBJ2-5, with TRBD2 matching over 11 bases. Germline V gives CDR1 ENHRY, CDR2 SYGVKD. The V gene end was trimmed by 2 bases and the J gene end by 2 bases; junction bases not matched to a gene: 10. The CDR3 contains 18 residues. CDR3: CAISEPRGLAGGQETQYF. The CDR3 DNA reads as TGTGCCATCAGTGAGCCCAGAGGGCTAGCGGGGGGACAAGAGACCCAGTACTTC.

The rearrangement links TRBV2 to TRBJ2-2; 12 bases line up with TRBD2. J gave up 5 bases and V 5 bases, and 9 bases lay outside the gene matches. Germline CDR1 is SNHLY and CDR2 is FYNNEI. The CDR3 is 17 amino acids. CDR3 in amino acids: CASSSSGGASGTGELFF. The CDR3 bases are TGTGCCAGCAGTTCTAGCGGGGGGGCCTCCGGAACCGGGGAGCTGTTTTTT.

This clone was recorded once. V is TRBV6-5 and J is TRBJ2-3, with 7 bases aligning to TRBD1. This CDR3 is built from 14 residues. The junction had 9 bases not matched to a gene; V was cut back by 6 bases and J by 6 bases. CDR1 is MNHEY and CDR2 is SVGAGI in the germline V gene. The CDR3 region has the DNA TGTGCCAGCAGACCGGGACAGCACATGGATACGCAGTATTTT. As protein: CASRPGQHMDTQYF.

CDR3 protein: CASSPPGYQETQYF. The CDR3 coding sequence is TGTGCCAGCAGCCCCCCAGGGTACCAAGAGACCCAGTACTTC. J is TRBJ2-5 and V is TRBV5-6; tentative D call: TRBD1 (5 bases). The V gene lost 4 bases and the J gene lost 0 bases, with 10 bases spanning the gap. CDR1 is SGHDT, CDR2 YYEEEE, per germline. This CDR3 has 14 residues.

The rearrangement links TRBV27 to TRBJ1-1, with 9 bases identical to TRBD1. Germline CDR1 reads MNHEY; CDR2 reads SMNVEV (reference sequence). The CDR3 contains 13 residues. With 3 bases clipped from V and 8 bases from J, the junction kept 4 bases outside the gene matches. DNA for the CDR3: TGTGCCAGCAGTTTCGACAGGGGGGGGGAAGCTTTCTTT. Its translation is CASSFDRGGEAFF.

V and J are TRBV5-1 and TRBJ2-3; possibly TRBD1 for D (6 bases). The CDR3 extends over 15 amino acids. V was shortened by 3 bases and J by 4 bases, with 15 bases between the two germline ends. CDR1 and CDR2 (germline): SGHRS, YFSETQ. In DNA form, the CDR3 reads TGCGCCAGCAGCTCAGGACAGTTCATCTCAGATACGCAGTATTTT. It yields the protein CASSSGQFISDTQYF.

The gene calls are TRBV27 and TRBJ2-7; tentatively, D is TRBD2 (5 bases). The V end was cut by 2 bases, the J end by 3 bases, with 11 bases between. Germline V gene sequence: CDR1 MNHEY, CDR2 SMNVEV (reference sequence). The CDR3 extends over 14 amino acids. CDR3 sequence: CASSLNGVLYEQYF. The CDR3 nucleotides read TGTGCCAGCAGTTTAAACGGGGTTCTCTACGAGCAGTACTTC.

The chain employs TRBV19 and TRBJ2-1, with TRBD2 matching over 7 bases. V lost 7 bases to trimming and J lost 1 base; unmatched junction nucleotides: 7. CDR1 and CDR2 from the germline V gene are LNHDA and SQIVND (reference sequence). The CDR3 is made up of 15 amino acids. The CDR3 bases are TGTGCCAGTAACCCACTGCGGGGGTCCTACAATGAGCAGTTCTTC. It encodes CASNPLRGSYNEQFF.

This rearrangement joins TRBV19 to TRBJ1-1; no reliable D call. In germline, CDR1 is LNHDA, CDR2 SQIVND (reference sequence). V was pared by 5 bases and J by 1 base, with 8 bases between. CDR3 size: 13 residues. The CDR3 protein is CASSWQKNTEAFF. In nucleotides, the CDR3 is TGTGCCAGTAGTTGGCAGAAGAACACTGAAGCTTTCTTT. Filled out from reference TRBV19 and TRBJ1-1, the complete variable domain reads DGGITQSPKYLFRKEGQNVTLSCEQNLNHDAMYWYRQDPGQGLRLIYYSQIVNDFQKGDIAEGYSVSREKKESFPLTVTSAQKNPTAFYLCASSWQKNTEAFFGQGTRLTVV.

The rearrangement uses TRBV9 and TRBJ2-7; 9 bases fit TRBD2. The CDR3 loop spans 14 amino acids. Germline V lookup: CDR1 SGDLS, CDR2 YYNGEE. J gave up 2 bases and V 0 bases, and 0 bases lay outside the gene matches. CDR3: CASSVGGGAYEQYF. For the CDR3, the DNA is TGTGCCAGCAGCGTAGGCGGGGGGGCCTACGAGCAGTACTTC.

This clone has only one observation. The chain joins TRBV7-9 to TRBJ2-1; 8 bases fit TRBD1. Germline CDR1 is SEHNR and CDR2 is FQNEAQ (reference sequence). There are 15 residues in the CDR3. The J segment lost 7 bases and the V segment lost 5 bases, leaving 10 bases of the junction unmatched. The CDR3 spells CASSLTRGRTNEQFF. The CDR3 DNA is TGTGCCAGCAGCCTCACCAGGGGGCGCACGAATGAGCAGTTCTTC.

V gene TRBV7-9 combines with J gene TRBJ2-5, with 10 bases lining up with TRBD2. Germline assignment: CDR1 SEHNR and CDR2 FQNEAQ (reference sequence). Trimming removed 6 bases from V and 1 base from J; junction bases left unmatched: 11. CDR3 length: 17 amino acids. The CDR3 nucleotides are TGTGCCAGCAGTCAGGTTGGACTAGCGGCTTCCCAAGAGACCCAGTACTTC. Residues: CASSQVGLAASQETQYF.

CDR3 nucleotides: TGTGCCAGCAGCTTACTCCGCCGGGACAGATCTGGAAACACCATATATTTT. This encodes CASSLLRRDRSGNTIYF. The chain couples TRBV28 to TRBJ1-3; TRBD1 matches 7 bases. V trimming: 6 bases; J trimming: 1 base; junction bases outside the gene matches: 12. This CDR3 contains 17 residues. Germline V CDR1 and CDR2: MDHEN, SYDVKM.

The chain joins TRBV9 to TRBJ1-5, with D hard to call. Per germline, CDR1 SGDLS and CDR2 YYNGEE. The V and J ends lost 0 bases and 9 bases respectively, with 10 bases between them. This CDR3 is 13 amino acids long. The chain's CDR3 is CASSVASDSPQHF. CDR3 nucleotide sequence: TGTGCCAGCAGCGTAGCCAGCGATTCGCCCCAGCATTTT.

The chain combines TRBV24-1 with TRBJ2-2, with 11 bases matching TRBD2. V was clipped by 10 bases and J by 5 bases; unmatched bases: 8. This CDR3 contains 15 residues. Looked up from germline, CDR1 is KGHDR and CDR2 is SFDVKD. CDR3 nucleotides: TGTGCCACAAGTCTAGCGGGGGGTCGGACCGGGGAGCTGTTTTTT. As protein: CATSLAGGRTGELFF.

This clone was seen many times. The chain carries TRBV3-1 (or the pseudogene TRBV3-2) and TRBJ2-3, with a possible D match to TRBD2 (6 bases). CDR1 and CDR2 (germline): LGHDT, YNNKEL (reference sequence). This CDR3 region has 14 residues. V was cut by 4 bases and J by 4 bases, with 12 bases left in between. The CDR3 loop is CASSPSPGADTQYF. CDR3 nucleotide sequence: TGTGCCAGCAGCCCTTCCCCGGGGGCAGATACGCAGTATTTT.

The genes are TRBV9 and TRBJ1-1; the D is unclear. The CDR3 is 16 residues long. Germline V gene sequence: CDR1 SGDLS, CDR2 YYNGEE. The V end lost 4 bases, the J end lost 0 bases, and 16 bases lay between the germline ends. The CDR3 here is CASSPEADFVNTEAFF. The CDR3 bases are TGTGCCAGCAGCCCCGAGGCAGACTTCGTGAACACTGAAGCTTTCTTT.

This chain connects TRBV15 to TRBJ2-7; 8 bases align to TRBD1. The germline V gene has CDR1 LNHNV and CDR2 YYDKDF (reference sequence). V was clipped by 2 bases and J by 2 bases; unmatched bases: 5. This CDR3 has 15 residues. CDR3 in amino acids: CATSRYGTGAYEQYF. The CDR3 DNA follows: TGTGCCACCAGCAGATACGGGACAGGAGCCTACGAGCAGTACTTC.

The sample holds one count of this clone. The V gene is TRBV5-1, the J gene TRBJ1-1; D uncertain. This CDR3 is 17 amino acids long. The V end was cut by 4 bases, the J end by 2 bases, with 21 bases between. The germline V gene has CDR1 SGHRS and CDR2 YFSETQ. CDR3 residues: CASSPTDIRTGNTEAFF. The CDR3 bases are TGCGCCAGCAGCCCAACAGACATCCGAACTGGAAACACTGAAGCTTTCTTT.